This TCR beta chain was sequenced during a study of blood T cells in healthy people across ages. A second roughly 6 to 12 cycle PCR used barcoded and J-beta primers. TCRdb recomputed calls from the 5' RACE reads with MiXCR, one row per CDR3 protein. The sample has roughly 930,000 distinct CDR3 sequences; 48% are singletons. Whole-study results and caveats: With naive T cell percentage, TCR beta diversity showed a strong correlation.

The CDR3 loop spans 10 amino acids. V was pared by 5 bases and J by 15 bases, with 6 bases of the junction left unmatched. Looked up from germline, CDR1 is DFQATT and CDR2 is SNEGSKA (reference sequence). On this clonotype: What it binds is unknown.

This chain joins TRBV20-1 and TRBJ2-1; 8 positions agree with TRBD1. This TCR derives from a man aged 30-40 years in good health. Material for sequencing was blood. The CDR3 DNA follows: TGCAGTGCTCCAGGGGGCGCCGCGTTCTTC. Residues: CSAPGGAAFF.